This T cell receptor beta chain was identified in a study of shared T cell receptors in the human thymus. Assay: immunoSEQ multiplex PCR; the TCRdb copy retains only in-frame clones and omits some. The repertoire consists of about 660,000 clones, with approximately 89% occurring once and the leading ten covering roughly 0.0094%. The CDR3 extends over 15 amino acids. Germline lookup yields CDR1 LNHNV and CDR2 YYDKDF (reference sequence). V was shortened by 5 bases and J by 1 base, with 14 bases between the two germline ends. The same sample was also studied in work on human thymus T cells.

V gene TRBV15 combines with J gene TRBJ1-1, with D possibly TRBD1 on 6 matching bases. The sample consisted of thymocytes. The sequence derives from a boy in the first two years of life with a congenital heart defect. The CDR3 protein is CATSVPGVGNTEAFF. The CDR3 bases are TGTGCCACCAGCGTCCCAGGGGTCGGGAACACTGAAGCTTTCTTT. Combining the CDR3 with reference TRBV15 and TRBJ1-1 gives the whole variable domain DAMVIQNPRYQVTQFGKPVTLSCSQTLNHNVMYWYQQKSSQAPKLLFHYYDKDFNNEADTPDNFQSRRPNTSFCFLDIRSPGLGDTAMYLCATSVPGVGNTEAFFGQGTRLTVV.